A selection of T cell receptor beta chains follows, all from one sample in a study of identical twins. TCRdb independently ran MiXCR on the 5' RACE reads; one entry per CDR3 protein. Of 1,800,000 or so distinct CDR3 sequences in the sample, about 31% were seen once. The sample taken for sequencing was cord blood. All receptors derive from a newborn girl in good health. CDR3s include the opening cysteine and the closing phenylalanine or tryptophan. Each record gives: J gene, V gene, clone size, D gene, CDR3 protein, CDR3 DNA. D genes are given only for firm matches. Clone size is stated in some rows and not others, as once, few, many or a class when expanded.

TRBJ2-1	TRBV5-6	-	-	CASSLPGVQFF	TGTGCCAGCAGCCTACCCGGTGTGCAGTTCTTC
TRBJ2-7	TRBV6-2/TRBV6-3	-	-	CASSYAYGPAYEQYF	TGTGCCAGCAGTTACGCATACGGGCCCGCCTACGAGCAGTACTTC
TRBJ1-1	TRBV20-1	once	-	CSASTPKANTEAFF	TGCAGTGCTTCCACCCCAAAGGCCAACACTGAAGCTTTCTTT
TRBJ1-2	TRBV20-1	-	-	CSALVAGDYGYTF	TGCAGTGCTTTGGTGGCCGGCGACTATGGCTACACCTTC
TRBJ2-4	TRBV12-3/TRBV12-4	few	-	CASSLAWGAGAKNIQYF	TGTGCCAGCAGTTTAGCGTGGGGAGCCGGGGCCAAAAACATTCAGTACTTC
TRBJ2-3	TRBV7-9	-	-	CASSSNRGGPTDTQYF	TGTGCCAGCAGCTCCAACAGGGGGGGCCCCACAGATACGCAGTATTTT
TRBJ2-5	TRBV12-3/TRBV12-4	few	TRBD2	CASSLSGRPQETQYF	TGTGCCAGCAGTTTAAGCGGGAGGCCCCAAGAGACCCAGTACTTC
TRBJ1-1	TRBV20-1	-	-	CSARDPLKGNTEAFF	TGCAGTGCTAGAGATCCCCTTAAGGGGAACACTGAAGCTTTCTTT
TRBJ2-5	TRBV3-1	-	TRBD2	CASSQAGGGEQYF	TGTGCCAGCAGCCAAGCGGGGGGGGGAGAGCAGTACTTC
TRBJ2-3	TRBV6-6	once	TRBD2	CASSLGLAAITDTQYF	TGTGCCAGCAGCTTAGGACTAGCGGCCATCACAGATACGCAGTATTTT
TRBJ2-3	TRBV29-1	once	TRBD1	CSVERTGTQYF	TGCAGCGTTGAGAGGACAGGTACGCAGTATTTT
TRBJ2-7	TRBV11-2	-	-	CASSSVRSHPLYEQYF	TGTGCCAGCAGCTCCGTTCGGTCCCATCCTCTCTACGAGCAGTACTTC
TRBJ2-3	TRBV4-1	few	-	CASSPLWADTQYF	TGCGCCAGCAGTCCCCTATGGGCAGATACGCAGTATTTT
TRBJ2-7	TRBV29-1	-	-	CSVEGAAGAPYEQYF	TGCAGCGTTGAAGGGGCGGCGGGGGCCCCGTACGAGCAGTACTTC
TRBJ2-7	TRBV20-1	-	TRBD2	CSARTPSGSYEQYF	TGCAGTGCTAGAACCCCCAGCGGGAGCTACGAGCAGTACTTC
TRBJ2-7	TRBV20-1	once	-	CSDYRPGIYNEQYF	TGCAGTGATTATCGACCGGGAATCTACAATGAGCAGTACTTC
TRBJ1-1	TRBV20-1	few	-	CSAREGQNTEAFF	TGCAGTGCTAGAGAAGGTCAGAACACTGAAGCTTTCTTT
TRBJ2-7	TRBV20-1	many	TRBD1	CSARPGQGYEQYF	TGCAGTGCTAGACCCGGACAGGGGTACGAGCAGTACTTC
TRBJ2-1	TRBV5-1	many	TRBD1	CASSLEGTGYNEQFF	TGCGCCAGCAGCTTGGAAGGGACAGGGTACAATGAGCAGTTCTTC
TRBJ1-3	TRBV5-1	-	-	CASSLEALSGNTIYF	TGCGCCAGCAGCTTGGAAGCGCTCTCTGGAAACACCATATATTTT
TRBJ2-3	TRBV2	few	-	CANSLAPVPTDTQYF	TGTGCCAACTCCCTAGCGCCTGTTCCCACAGATACGCAGTATTTT
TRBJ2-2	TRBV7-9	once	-	CASSSPDLRARGHFFGKLFF	TGTGCCAGCAGCTCCCCCGACCTCAGGGCAAGAGGGCACTTCTTCGGGAAGCTGTTTTTT
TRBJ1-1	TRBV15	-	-	CATSRDATQEAFF	TGTGCCACCAGCAGAGACGCGACACAGGAAGCTTTCTTT
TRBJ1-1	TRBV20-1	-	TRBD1	CSAADRGNTEAFF	TGCAGTGCTGCGGACAGGGGGAACACTGAAGCTTTCTTT
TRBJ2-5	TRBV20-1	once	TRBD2	CCTGTRGNEQYF	TGCTGCACCGGGACTAGGGGCAATGAGCAGTACTTC
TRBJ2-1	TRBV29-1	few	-	CSVVGLIHNEQFF	TGCAGCGTTGTGGGACTCATCCACAATGAGCAGTTCTTC
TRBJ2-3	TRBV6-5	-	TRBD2	CASSYSASGRALDTQYF	TGTGCCAGCAGTTACTCCGCTAGCGGGAGGGCCTTAGATACGCAGTATTTT
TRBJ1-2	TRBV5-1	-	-	CASSLFADDPYDYTF	TGCGCCAGCAGCTTGTTTGCGGACGACCCCTATGACTACACCTTC
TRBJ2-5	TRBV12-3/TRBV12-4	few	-	CASSYPVYQETQYF	TGTGCCAGCAGTTACCCTGTCTACCAAGAGACCCAGTACTTC
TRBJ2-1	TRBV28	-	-	CASRFPGVRNEQFF	TGTGCCAGCAGATTCCCCGGCGTGAGGAATGAGCAGTTCTTC
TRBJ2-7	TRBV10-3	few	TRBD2	CAISGRVNYEQYF	TGTGCCATTAGCGGGAGGGTTAACTACGAGCAGTACTTC
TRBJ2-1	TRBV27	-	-	CASSIPGTPSNEQFF	TGTGCCAGCAGTATACCCGGGACCCCTTCCAATGAGCAGTTCTTC
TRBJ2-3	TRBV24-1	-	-	CATSDLLGLARYF	TGTGCCACCAGTGATTTGCTGGGACTGGCGCGGTATTTT
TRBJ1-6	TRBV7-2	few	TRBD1	CASSLGPGQGASPLHF	TGTGCCAGCAGCTTAGGACCGGGACAGGGGGCTTCACCCCTCCACTTT
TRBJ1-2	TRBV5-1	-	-	CASSLAGRALPNYGYTF	TGCGCCAGCAGCTTGGCCGGCAGGGCGCTCCCTAACTATGGCTACACCTTC
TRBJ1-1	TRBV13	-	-	CASTGAHRVNTEAFF	TGTGCCAGCACCGGGGCCCACAGGGTAAACACTGAAGCTTTCTTT
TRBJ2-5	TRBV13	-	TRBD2	CASSWGTSGGGETQYF	TGTGCCAGCAGCTGGGGGACTAGCGGGGGAGGAGAGACCCAGTACTTC
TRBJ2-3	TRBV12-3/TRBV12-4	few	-	CASKGGAPDTQYF	TGTGCCAGCAAGGGCGGGGCTCCAGATACGCAGTATTTT
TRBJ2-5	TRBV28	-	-	CASSPRLDRQETQYF	TGTGCCAGCAGTCCCCGACTAGACAGACAAGAGACCCAGTACTTC
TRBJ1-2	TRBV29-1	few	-	CSVRVRGDNGYTF	TGCAGCGTTAGGGTTCGGGGAGATAATGGCTACACCTTC
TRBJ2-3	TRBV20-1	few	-	CSARDTGYTDTQYF	TGCAGTGCTAGAGATACAGGCTACACAGATACGCAGTATTTT
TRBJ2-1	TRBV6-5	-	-	CASCYAYNNEQFF	TGTGCCAGCTGTTACGCGTATAACAATGAGCAGTTCTTC
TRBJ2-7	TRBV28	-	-	CASRPGNMASYEQYF	TGTGCCAGCAGACCAGGGAATATGGCCTCCTACGAGCAGTACTTC
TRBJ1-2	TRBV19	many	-	CASSIDNYGYTF	TGTGCCAGTAGTATCGATAACTATGGCTACACCTTC
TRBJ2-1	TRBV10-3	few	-	CAISDWSSYNEQFF	TGTGCCATCAGTGACTGGAGCTCCTACAATGAGCAGTTCTTC
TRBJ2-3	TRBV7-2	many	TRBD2	CASSLAGTSGLTDTQYF	TGTGCCAGCAGCTTAGCCGGGACTAGCGGGCTCACAGATACGCAGTATTTT
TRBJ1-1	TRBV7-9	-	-	CASSFGGVGTEAFF	TGTGCCAGCAGCTTCGGGGGGGTGGGGACTGAAGCTTTCTTT
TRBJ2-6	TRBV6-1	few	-	CASSLTSTGANVLTF	TGTGCCAGCAGTCTAACAAGTACTGGGGCCAACGTCCTGACTTTC
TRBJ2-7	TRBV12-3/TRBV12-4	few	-	CASRLTGRPYEQYF	TGTGCCAGCAGACTTACCGGTCGGCCCTACGAGCAGTACTTC